The clone carrying this T cell receptor (beta chain) has just a few counts. Antigen specificity is unknown. Study results and limitations: Tumor memory CD4+ T cell TCR gene usage clustered with blood and lymph node memory CD4+ cells and lymph node naive CD4+ cells. Greatest tumor Treg TCR overlap was with tumor naive CD4+ cells.

Full-length variable regions came from constant-region reverse primers plus semi-nested Nested Universal Primer A PCR. Each CDR3 protein gets one entry after TCRdb re-called the 5' RACE reads with MiXCR. The sample includes approximately 53,000 distinct CDR3 sequences, about 28% of them seen just once. Trimming removed 3 bases from V and 0 bases from J, with 8 bases in between. Germline CDR1 and CDR2: MNHNS and SASEGT. This CDR3 has 14 residues. The V and J genes are TRBV6-1 and TRBJ1-2; no reliable D call. Sequenced sample: tumor-infiltrating memory CD4+ T cells sorted from the breast tumor. Subset noted: memory CD4+ T cells, CD4+CD45RO+CD25-. The source of this sequence is a female donor with breast cancer. Here the CDR3 reads CASSESVSNYGYTF. The CDR3 DNA reads as TGTGCCAGCAGTGAGAGCGTCTCTAACTATGGCTACACCTTC.